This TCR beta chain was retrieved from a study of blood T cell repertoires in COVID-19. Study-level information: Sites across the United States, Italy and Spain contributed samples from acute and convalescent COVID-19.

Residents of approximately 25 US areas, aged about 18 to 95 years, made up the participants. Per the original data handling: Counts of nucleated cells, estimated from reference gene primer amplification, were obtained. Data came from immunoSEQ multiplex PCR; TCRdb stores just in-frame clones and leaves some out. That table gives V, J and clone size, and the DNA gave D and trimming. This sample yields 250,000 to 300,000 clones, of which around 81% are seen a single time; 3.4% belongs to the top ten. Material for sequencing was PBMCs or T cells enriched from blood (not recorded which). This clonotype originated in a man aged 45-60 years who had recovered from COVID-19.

The CDR3 loop is CASSSPGLAEDTQYF. The CDR3 nucleotides are TGTGCCAGCAGCTCCCCGGGACTAGCTGAAGATACGCAGTATTTT. The chain carries TRBV11-3 and TRBJ2-3, with TRBD2 matching over 9 bases. Germline V gene data show CDR1 as SGHNT and CDR2 as YENEEA. The ends lost 4 bases at V and 5 bases at J; junction bases unmatched: 7. This CDR3 region has 15 residues.